This TCR beta chain was profiled in a study of identical twins. At least ten counts were recorded for this clonotype. Antigen unknown. General study findings and limits: Weaker excess twin sharing was seen among beta out-of-frame sequences.

Trimming stripped 2 bases from V and 7 bases from J, with 30 bases between. CDR3 size: 19 residues. Germline CDR1 is SGHAT and CDR2 is FQDESV (reference sequence). TCRdb redid the calling of the 5' RACE reads with MiXCR, one entry per CDR3 protein. The repertoire includes 250,000 to 350,000 distinct CDR3 sequences, 7.5% to 9.5% of them detected once, and 5.5% to 9% sits in the top ten. These sequences were also reported in another study, on yellow fever vaccine responses in identical twins.

V is TRBV11-1 and J is TRBJ2-7; TRBD1 or TRBD2 may be the D gene (5 bases each). The source material was CD8+ T cells sorted from blood. The receptor comes from a woman aged 18 to 35 in good health. The CDR3 nucleotides read TGTGCCAGCAGCTTACCGGAGCTGGGACCTTCTGGCCCAAACCAAGAGCAGTACTTC. Translation: CASSLPELGPSGPNQEQYF. Supplemented by reference TRBV11-1 and TRBJ2-7, the full variable domain reads EAEVAQSPRYKITEKSQAVAFWCDPISGHATLYWYRQILGQGPELLVQFQDESVVDDSQLPKDRFSAERLKGVDSTLKIQPAELGDSAMYLCASSLPELGPSGPNQEQYFGPGTRLTVT.